This T cell receptor beta chain derives from a study of T cells after yellow fever vaccination. This clonotype was counted only a few times. The CDR3 has 16 amino acids. The J segment lost 2 bases and the V segment lost 8 bases, leaving 11 bases of the junction unmatched. Germline loops: CDR1 MNHNS, CDR2 SASEGT. MiXCR, applied by TCRdb to the 5' RACE reads, yields one record per CDR3 protein. The sample has 100,000 to 150,000 distinct CDR3 sequences, approximately 9% seen once; the top ten hold approximately 37%. This chain uses TRBV6-1 with TRBJ1-3; TRBD1 matches 8 bases. The sample here was CD8+ T cells sorted from PBMCs, taken on the day of the yellow fever booster vaccination. The TCR sequence derives from a man younger than 35 who received the YFV17D yellow fever vaccine. The DNA for the CDR3 is TGTGCCAGCTTCCGGCTCCAGGGGGCAGCTGGAAACACCATATATTTT. Translating it yields CASFRLQGAAGNTIYF.